The 14 T cell receptor beta chains given below trace back to one sample, sequenced in a study of blood T cell repertoires in COVID-19. Libraries were prepared by immunoSEQ multiplex PCR; TCRdb keeps only in-frame clonotypes and omits some of them. In the table there are about 200,000 clones, 94% of which are singletons. The sample consisted of peripheral blood. The source is a man aged 30 to 39 with COVID-19, enrolled during active disease.

The V call is TRBV10-2, the J call TRBJ2-2; TRBD1 agrees at 7 bases. CDR3 length equals 15 residues. In germline, CDR1 is WSHSY, CDR2 SAAADI. Germline trimming cut 2 bases from V and 3 bases from J; bases unmatched to any gene: 3. Here the CDR3 reads CASSEPTGYTGELFF. The CDR3 DNA reads as TGCGCCAGCAGTGAGCCGACAGGGTACACCGGGGAGCTGTTTTTT.

The chain carries TRBV5-1 and TRBJ1-1; possible D gene TRBD1, 6 bases. The V gene lost 6 bases and the J gene lost 1 base, with 13 bases spanning the gap. The CDR3 sequence is 14 residues long. CDR1 is SGHRS and CDR2 is YFSETQ in the germline V gene. The CDR3 coding sequence is TGCGCCAGCACCCAGGACAGCGCGAACACTGAAGCTTTCTTT. This gives the protein CASTQDSANTEAFF.

The CDR3 nucleotides read TGTGCCAGCAGCCTCCAAGGTGGGGTTTCAGGGGGCTACACCTTC. Residues: CASSLQGGVSGGYTF. This sequence joins TRBV7-9 and TRBJ1-2; possible D gene TRBD1, 5 bases. CDR1 is SEHNR and CDR2 is FQNEAQ in the germline V gene (reference sequence). The ends were cut back, 5 bases at V and 8 bases at J, with 21 bases in the middle. The length of the CDR3 is 15 residues.

This chain joins TRBV19 and TRBJ2-3, with 7 bases aligning to TRBD2. Germline CDR1 is LNHDA and CDR2 is SQIVND (reference sequence). CDR3 length: 14 amino acids. Losses at the gene ends were 4 bases for V and 4 bases for J; bases not matched to a gene: 5. The CDR3 protein is CASSRSGGADTQYF. The DNA of the CDR3 is TGTGCCAGTAGTAGGTCTGGGGGGGCAGATACGCAGTATTTT.

V gene TRBV14 combines with J gene TRBJ1-2; 7 bases agree with TRBD1. CDR3 length: 14 residues. CDR1 and CDR2 (germline): SGHDN, FVKESK. With 5 bases clipped from V and 5 bases from J, the junction kept 8 bases outside the gene matches. CDR3 loop: CASSSPGQLYGYTF. CDR3 bases: TGTGCCAGCAGCTCCCCGGGACAGTTATATGGCTACACCTTC.

This chain links TRBV5-4 with TRBJ2-3; 14 bases fit TRBD2. V gave up 4 bases and J gave up 6 bases; unmatched junction bases: 10. Germline V lookup: CDR1 SGHNT, CDR2 YYREEE (reference sequence). The CDR3 is 17 amino acids. CDR3 bases: TGTGCCAGCAGCCTAGTAGGACTAGCGGGGGGAGGGGATACGCAGTATTTT. It yields the protein CASSLVGLAGGGDTQYF.

V gene TRBV2 combines with J gene TRBJ2-7, with D possibly TRBD2 on 6 matching bases. Germline assignment: CDR1 SNHLY and CDR2 FYNNEI. The CDR3 length is 15 residues. V was pared by 6 bases and J by 5 bases, with 20 bases between. The CDR3 nucleotides read TGTGCCAGCAGACCTGGGGGGATTTATTTCCACGAGCAGTACTTC. It is translated as CASRPGGIYFHEQYF.

This chain uses TRBV5-1 with TRBJ2-3; D may be TRBD2 (5 bases). Trimming cost V 5 bases and J 6 bases, with 13 bases left between them. CDR1 and CDR2 (germline): SGHRS, YFSETQ. The CDR3 totals 13 residues. This CDR3 reads CASRGDEVDTQYF. The CDR3 DNA reads TGCGCCAGCAGGGGAGATGAAGTGGATACGCAGTATTTT.

The rearrangement joins TRBV6-5 to TRBJ1-1, with 10 bases aligning to TRBD1. J was trimmed by 4 bases and V by 0 bases; bases with no gene match: 2. The CDR3 has 15 residues. Germline CDR1 is MNHEY and CDR2 is SVGAGI. This CDR3 reads CASSYSTGGGTEAFF. In DNA, the CDR3 is TGTGCCAGCAGTTACTCGACAGGGGGCGGCACTGAAGCTTTCTTT.

As DNA, the CDR3 is TGTGCCAGCAGTAGGGACAGATTGAACACTGAAGCTTTCTTT. Its translation is CASSRDRLNTEAFF. The chain carries TRBV28 and TRBJ1-1; 7 bases agree with TRBD1. Germline assignment: CDR1 MDHEN and CDR2 SYDVKM. The V and J ends lost 5 bases and 0 bases, in that order; junction bases with no gene match: 3. CDR3 length: 14 residues.

In its sample, this clone was seen once. The rearrangement links TRBV7-9 to TRBJ1-4; 7 nucleotides align to TRBD1. Looked up from germline, CDR1 is SEHNR and CDR2 is FQNEAQ (reference sequence). The V gene end was trimmed by 1 base and the J gene end by 14 bases; junction bases not matched to a gene: 10. The CDR3 is made up of 14 amino acids. CDR3 sequence reads: CASSLVGTELSLFF. CDR3 sequence (DNA): TGTGCCAGCAGCTTAGTAGGGACAGAGCTTTCTCTGTTTTTT.

This chain uses TRBV11-3 with TRBJ2-2; weak D call: TRBD2 (5 bases). Trimming took off 1 base at V and 0 bases at J, with 9 bases between the two ends. In germline, CDR1 is SGHNT, CDR2 YENEEA. The CDR3 sequence is 16 residues long. The CDR3 sequence is CASSLGYGANTGELFF. The CDR3 nucleotides read TGTGCCAGCAGCTTAGGGTACGGGGCGAACACCGGGGAGCTGTTTTTT.

The chain combines TRBV13 with TRBJ2-7; 10 nucleotides agree with TRBD2. V shed 4 bases and J 2 bases; nucleotides not matched to a gene: 5. The V gene's germline CDR1 is PRHDT and CDR2 FYEKMQ (reference sequence). The CDR3 loop spans 15 amino acids. The CDR3 region is CASSSGTSATYEQYF. The CDR3 DNA follows: TGTGCCAGCAGCTCCGGGACTAGCGCCACCTACGAGCAGTACTTC.

V gene TRBV19 combines with J gene TRBJ2-7; D call uncertain. CDR1 and CDR2 from the germline V gene are LNHDA and SQIVND (reference sequence). V lost 3 bases and J lost 2, with 11 bases in between. The length of the CDR3 is 14 residues. In DNA form, the CDR3 reads TGTGCCAGTAGTATTTCTTTCTCGGCCTACGAGCAGTACTTC. Translation: CASSISFSAYEQYF.